Each of the 32 T cell receptor beta chains below was sequenced from the same sample in a study of T-cell memory formation after mild COVID-19 (dated by TCRdb to about 2021). Receptor libraries were prepared by 5' RACE. TCRdb lists the instrument as Illumina NovaSeq 6000. TCRdb trimmed the raw reads at Q25, called clones with MiXCR and kept productive beta chains. Every entry covers one CDR3 protein and lists the most common genes and DNA from its rows. In this sample the table shows 350,000 to 500,000 distinct CDR3 sequences, roughly 18% of which occur a single time. The ten top clones hold around a fifth of the sample. Sample: PBMCs or a T cell subset sorted from them (not recorded which). These receptor sequences come from a man between 18 and 35 years old who had mild COVID-19 (a few samples of this study predate the infection). The sample titles of this study are shuffled in the database, so cell type and time point are left out; the donor was told from shared clones.

The J gene is TRBJ2-7, the V gene TRBV7-9, with D perhaps being TRBD1 or TRBD2 (5 bases each). CDR1 is SEHNR and CDR2 is FQNEAQ in the germline V gene (reference sequence). The CDR3 consists of 14 residues. V was clipped by 5 bases and J by 1 base, with 12 bases between them. The CDR3: CASSAEWGSYEQYV. CDR3 sequence (DNA): TGTGCCAGCAGCGCCGAGTGGGGGTCCTACGAGCAGTACGTC.

The V call is TRBV7-2, the J call TRBJ2-7; 14 positions agree with TRBD2. Trimming removed 5 bases from V and 7 bases from J; junction bases left unmatched: 7. CDR3 length: 15 residues. Germline assignment: CDR1 SGHTA and CDR2 FQGNSA. The CDR3 spells CASSQTSGGAGEQYF. The DNA of the CDR3 is TGTGCCAGCAGCCAGACTAGCGGGGGGGCTGGAGAGCAGTACTTC.

This chain joins TRBV29-1 and TRBJ1-1, with 8 positions matching TRBD1. Germline values: CDR1 SQVTM, CDR2 ANQGSEA. The junction had 5 bases not matched to a gene; V was cut back by 5 bases and J by 0 bases. The CDR3 contains 14 residues. The CDR3 reads CSVRQGQLNTEAFF. CDR3 sequence (DNA): TGCAGCGTTCGACAGGGGCAACTGAACACTGAAGCTTTCTTT. The full variable domain, with the rest looked up from reference TRBV29-1 and TRBJ1-1, is SAVISQKPSRDICQRGTSLTIQCQVDSQVTMMFWYRQQPGQSLTLIATANQGSEATYESGFVIDKFPISRPNLTFSTLTVSNMSPEDSSIYLCSVRQGQLNTEAFFGQGTRLTVV.

V and J are TRBV5-1 and TRBJ2-5; 7 bases are a match to TRBD2. Germline V gene sequence: CDR1 SGHRS, CDR2 YFSETQ. The J segment lost 4 bases and the V segment lost 4 bases, leaving 7 bases of the junction unmatched. CDR3 length: 14 residues. DNA for the CDR3: TGCGCCAGCAGCACAGGACTAGTGTTAGAGACCCAGTACTTC. It is translated as CASSTGLVLETQYF.

DNA of the CDR3: TGCGCCAGCAGCTTGAGGCAGGGTAGGTACACTGAAGCTTTCTTT. This codes for CASSLRQGRYTEAFF. This sequence joins TRBV5-1 and TRBJ1-1, with D possibly being TRBD1 (5 bases). V lost 1 base to trimming and J lost 3 bases, with 13 bases between them. From germline, CDR1 is SGHRS and CDR2 YFSETQ. The CDR3 totals 15 residues. The whole variable domain, remainder taken from reference TRBV5-1 and TRBJ1-1, is KAGVTQTPRYLIKTRGQQVTLSCSPISGHRSVSWYQQTPGQGLQFLFEYFSETQRNKGNFPGRFSGRQFSNSRSEMNVSTLELGDSALYLCASSLRQGRYTEAFFGQGTRLTVV.

The V and J genes are TRBV7-9 and TRBJ1-2, with a weak D call TRBD1 (6 bases). Germline V gene lookup returns CDR1 SEHNR and CDR2 FQNEAQ (reference sequence). Trimming stripped 1 base from V and 5 bases from J, with 14 bases between. The CDR3 runs to 15 residues. The CDR3: CASSLDPRGQYGYTF. CDR3 coding DNA: TGTGCCAGCAGCTTAGATCCGCGGGGGCAATATGGCTACACCTTC.

The chain uses TRBV4-3 and TRBJ2-2; D remains ambiguous. The CDR3 extends over 15 amino acids. CDR1 and CDR2 from the germline V gene are LGHNA and YSLEER. Trimming removed 4 bases from V and 5 bases from J, with 14 bases in between. The CDR3 DNA reads as TGCGCCAGCAGCCCAGGAGCTAGACGGACCGGGGAGCTGTTTTTT. Translated: CASSPGARRTGELFF.

This clonotype was seen many times. The CDR3 DNA reads as TGTGCCAGCAGTGGGAGCGGGGGGCACACAGATACGCAGTATTTT. Its translation: CASSGSGGHTDTQYF. The chain uses TRBV2 and TRBJ2-3; 9 nucleotides align to TRBD2. Trimming at V came to 4 bases and at J to 2 bases, leaving 4 bases not matched to a gene. The CDR3 sequence is 15 residues long. CDR1 and CDR2 (germline): SNHLY, FYNNEI. Complete variable domain (other parts from reference TRBV2 and TRBJ2-3): EPEVTQTPSHQVTQMGQEVILRCVPISNHLYFYWYRQILGQKVEFLVSFYNNEISEKSEIFDDQFSVERPDGSNFTLKIRSTKLEDSAMYFCASSGSGGHTDTQYFGPGTRLTVL.

This clonotype was observed a handful of times. The chain recombines TRBV2 with TRBJ1-5, with D uncertain. This CDR3 is 14 amino acids long. The germline CDR1 and CDR2 sequences are SNHLY and FYNNEI. V shed 4 bases and J shed 1 base, with 8 bases lying between them. The CDR3 sequence is CASSVTFSNQPQHF. The CDR3 nucleotides are TGTGCCAGCAGTGTGACCTTCAGCAATCAGCCCCAGCATTTT.

The chain joins TRBV6-2 or TRBV6-3 to TRBJ2-1, with TRBD1 identical over 10 bases. This CDR3 is 17 amino acids long. V shed 6 bases, J shed 5 bases, and the junction held 13 bases outside the gene matches. Germline values: CDR1 MNHEY, CDR2 SVGEGT. CDR3 loop: CASSDRGRSRGDNEQFF. CDR3 bases: TGTGCCAGCAGCGACAGGGGGCGATCCCGGGGCGACAATGAGCAGTTCTTC.

The rearrangement uses TRBV5-1 and TRBJ2-1, with a tentative D call TRBD2 (7 bases). The CDR3 has 16 residues. Trimming took off 0 bases at V and 5 bases at J, with 15 bases between the two ends. Germline V lookup: CDR1 SGHRS, CDR2 YFSETQ. The CDR3 nucleotides are TGCGCCAGCAGCTTGGGGGGGGGCGGAGCGAACAATGAGCAGTTCTTC. The encoded protein is CASSLGGGGANNEQFF.

This clonotype was seen at least ten times. The V call is TRBV6-5, the J call TRBJ2-1; D may be TRBD2 (5 bases). This CDR3 spans 13 amino acids. Trimming removed 2 bases at V and 6 bases at J, with 8 bases between. CDR1 is MNHEY, CDR2 SVGAGI, per germline. The CDR3 spells CASSYRSGNEQFF. In DNA, the CDR3 is TGTGCCAGCAGTTACCGCAGCGGCAATGAGCAGTTCTTC.

This clonotype has a handful of counts. This sequence joins TRBV4-1 and TRBJ2-3; 8 bases line up with TRBD2. The CDR3 is 16 residues long. Losses at the gene ends were 4 bases for V and 2 bases for J; bases not matched to a gene: 8. The V gene's germline CDR1 is MGHRA and CDR2 YSYEKL. CDR3 residues: CASSPGGVAVTDTQYF. The CDR3 region has the DNA TGCGCCAGCAGCCCCGGGGGGGTAGCGGTCACAGATACGCAGTATTTT.

This clonotype was detected a few times. The V call is TRBV4-3, the J call TRBJ1-4; perhaps TRBD1 as D (6 bases). This CDR3 is 14 amino acids long. Between the trimmed V and J ends, which lost 0 bases and 13 bases, there was a span of 15 bases. Germline loops: CDR1 LGHNA, CDR2 YSLEER. CDR3 coding DNA: TGCGCCAGCAGCCAAGAACCCAATAGGGGGGGACTGTTTTTT. Translation gives CASSQEPNRGGLFF.

This chain connects TRBV25-1 to TRBJ2-3, with TRBD1 as a possible D gene (6 bases). The CDR3 has 15 amino acids. V lost 8 bases to trimming and J lost 3 bases, with 18 bases between them. Germline V gives CDR1 MGHDK, CDR2 SYGVNS. The CDR3 here is CASGGPDRRTDTQYF. The CDR3 DNA sequence: TGTGCCAGCGGAGGCCCCGACAGGCGAACAGATACGCAGTATTTT.

This sequence joins TRBV6-6 and TRBJ2-5, with TRBD1 matching over 9 bases. Germline V gene sequence: CDR1 MNHNY, CDR2 SVGAGI (reference sequence). V was pared by 2 bases and J by 5 bases, with 9 bases of the junction left unmatched. This CDR3 is 16 amino acids long. The CDR3 is CASSYEGTGYWETQYF. DNA of the CDR3: TGTGCCAGCAGTTACGAAGGGACAGGGTATTGGGAGACCCAGTACTTC.

Written as DNA, the CDR3 is TGCGCCAGCAGCCCCCTCGCGGGTCCCTATGGCTACACCTTC. Protein product: CASSPLAGPYGYTF. The chain carries TRBV4-3 and TRBJ1-2; D gene unclear. Germline V gives CDR1 LGHNA, CDR2 YSLEER. The CDR3 spans 14 residues. Trimming cost V 4 bases and J 4 bases, with 13 bases left between them.

This clonotype was recorded at least ten times. CDR3 sequence: CASSRERTDTQYF. CDR3 coding DNA: TGCGCCAGCAGCCGAGAGAGGACAGATACGCAGTATTTT. This chain uses TRBV4-3 with TRBJ2-3; D is unresolved. Between the trimmed V and J ends, which lost 4 bases and 3 bases, there was a span of 8 bases. Germline assignment: CDR1 LGHNA and CDR2 YSLEER. CDR3 length: 13 residues.

This clonotype was picked up a small number of times. This chain connects TRBV7-8 to TRBJ1-5; a possible D gene is TRBD1 (5 bases). The CDR3 extends over 11 amino acids. V lost 3 bases, J lost 13 bases, and 10 bases lay in between. Germline CDR1 reads SGHVS; CDR2 reads FQNEAQ. The CDR3 loop reads CASSLAGTQHF. In DNA, the CDR3 is TGTGCCAGCAGCTTGGCCGGGACTCAGCATTTT. The variable domain in full, with the rest retrieved from reference TRBV7-8 and TRBJ1-5, is GAGVSQSPRYKVAKRGQDVALRCDPISGHVSLFWYQQALGQGPEFLTYFQNEAQLDKSGLPSDRFFAERPEGSVSTLKIQRTQQEDSAVYLCASSLAGTQHFGDGTRLSIL.

J is TRBJ1-1 and V is TRBV6-5, with TRBD1 identical over 8 bases. With 8 bases clipped from V and 7 bases from J, the junction kept 9 bases outside the gene matches. CDR1 and CDR2 (germline): MNHEY, SVGAGI. The CDR3 spans 13 residues. Here the CDR3 DNA reads TGTGCCAGCGCTTTATCGACAGGGGTTGAAGCTTTCTTT. Protein product: CASALSTGVEAFF.

This clonotype has just a few counts. The CDR3 is CASSVPDINTGELFF. In DNA form, the CDR3 reads TGTGCCAGCAGCGTCCCCGACATTAACACCGGGGAGCTGTTTTTT. The chain uses TRBV7-9 and TRBJ2-2; D is unclear. CDR1 SEHNR and CDR2 FQNEAQ come from the germline V gene (reference sequence). The CDR3 runs 15 residues. V was cut by 5 bases and J by 2 bases, with 12 bases left in between.

The rearrangement links TRBV6-5 to TRBJ1-6; 8 bases fit TRBD1. The CDR3 spans 15 residues. The V segment lost 0 bases and the J segment 8 bases; nucleotides outside the gene matches: 3. Germline V gene lookup returns CDR1 MNHEY and CDR2 SVGAGI. The CDR3 reads CASSYSTGEDSPLHF. In DNA, the CDR3 is TGTGCCAGCAGTTACTCGACAGGGGAGGATTCACCCCTCCACTTT.

This clonotype has more than one count but fewer than ten. The chain is built from TRBV9 and TRBJ2-2; D gene unclear. V lost 0 bases and J lost 5, with 11 bases in between. CDR3 length: 15 amino acids. Per the germline V gene, CDR1 is SGDLS and CDR2 is YYNGEE. CDR3 amino acids: CASSVAGVGTGELFF. The CDR3 DNA sequence: TGTGCCAGCAGCGTAGCTGGAGTAGGGACCGGGGAGCTGTTTTTT.

This clonotype occurred many times. The CDR3 DNA follows: TGCGCCAGCAGCTTCGCCGAGACAGGGGCCCGGGGAGGCTACACCTTC. Protein product: CASSFAETGARGGYTF. The chain employs TRBV5-1 and TRBJ1-2; TRBD1 agrees at 8 bases. V gave up 2 bases and J gave up 8 bases; unmatched junction bases: 14. This CDR3 comprises 16 residues. From germline, CDR1 is SGHRS and CDR2 YFSETQ.

The chain carries TRBV11-2 and TRBJ1-1; D is perhaps TRBD1 (5 bases). This CDR3 has 15 residues. Germline CDR1 and CDR2: SGHAT and FQNNGV. Between the trimmed V and J ends, which lost 4 bases and 4 bases, there was a span of 16 bases. CDR3 loop: CASSYAGAAGTEAFF. CDR3 in DNA: TGTGCCAGCAGCTACGCCGGGGCCGCGGGCACTGAAGCTTTCTTT. Variable domain in full (rest from reference TRBV11-2 and TRBJ1-1): EAGVAQSPRYKIIEKRQSVAFWCNPISGHATLYWYQQILGQGPKLLIQFQNNGVVDDSQLPKDRFSAERLKGVDSTLKIQPAKLEDSAVYLCASSYAGAAGTEAFFGQGTRLTVV.

This clonotype showed up just a few times. The rearrangement links TRBV9 to TRBJ2-1, with D perhaps TRBD2 (6 bases). Germline CDR1 is SGDLS and CDR2 is YYNGEE. CDR3 length: 16 residues. The V end lost 4 bases, the J end lost 1 base, and 15 bases lay between the germline ends. The CDR3 DNA is TGTGCCAGCAGCCCGGGAGCGGGTACTTCCTACAATGAGCAGTTCTTC. It yields the protein CASSPGAGTSYNEQFF.

A few counts support this clonotype. The chain uses TRBV5-6 and TRBJ2-3; 11 bases line up with TRBD2. The CDR3 covers 17 residues. V shed 0 bases, J shed 3 bases, and the junction held 6 bases outside the gene matches. From germline, CDR1 is SGHDT and CDR2 YYEEEE. The CDR3 DNA reads as TGTGCCAGCAGCTTGGCGGGTCTAGCGGGGGGAACAGATACGCAGTATTTT. Translation gives CASSLAGLAGGTDTQYF. The entire variable domain, with the rest obtained from reference TRBV5-6 and TRBJ2-3, is as follows: DAGVTQSPTHLIKTRGQQVTLRCSPKSGHDTVSWYQQALGQGPQFIFQYYEEEERQRGNFPDRFSGHQFPNYSSELNVNALLLGDSALYLCASSLAGLAGGTDTQYFGPGTRLTVL.

In this sample, this clonotype turned up many times. The chain joins TRBV7-2 to TRBJ1-2, with D unclear. This CDR3 has 13 amino acids. Germline-derived CDR1 and CDR2 are SGHTA and FQGNSA. Deletions cut 1 base from V and 5 bases from J, with 8 bases between. CDR3 nucleotide sequence: TGTGCCAGCAGCTTAGGGAAGGGTTATGGCTACACCTTC. This encodes CASSLGKGYGYTF.

This clonotype was seen only a few times. This chain uses TRBV30 with TRBJ1-5; D is uncertain. The V gene lost 2 bases and the J gene lost 4 bases, with 12 bases spanning the gap. Germline-derived CDR1 and CDR2 are GTSNPN and SVGIG (reference sequence). The CDR3 runs to 14 residues. The CDR3 spells CAWSTNSFNQPQHF. The CDR3 DNA follows: TGTGCCTGGAGTACCAACAGCTTTAATCAGCCCCAGCATTTT.

This clonotype has more than one count but fewer than ten. The chain joins TRBV7-2 to TRBJ1-1; no definite D call. V gave up 5 bases and J gave up 2 bases, with 21 bases separating them. Per the germline V gene, CDR1 is SGHTA and CDR2 is FQGNSA. The CDR3 has 17 amino acids. The CDR3 coding sequence is TGTGCCAGCAGCCGAGGTCCGGTTTATCCGAGAAACACTGAAGCTTTCTTT. Amino acids: CASSRGPVYPRNTEAFF.

The chain carries TRBV19 and TRBJ1-1, with D perhaps TRBD1 (5 bases). Germline CDR1 reads LNHDA; CDR2 reads SQIVND (reference sequence). V was clipped by 5 bases and J by 3 bases, with 19 bases between them. The CDR3 totals 16 residues. DNA of the CDR3: TGTGCCAGTAGTGCTTCCCTGGGACGGGAGCACACTGAAGCTTTCTTT. As protein: CASSASLGREHTEAFF.

This clonotype was counted at least ten times. CDR3 DNA: TGCGCCAGCAGCTTGGCCGGGGGGGGAACAGCTGAAGCTTTCTTT. This codes for CASSLAGGGTAEAFF. This sequence joins TRBV5-1 and TRBJ1-1; tentative D call: TRBD1 (5 bases). This CDR3 region has 15 residues. V dropped 0 bases and J dropped 6 bases, with 15 bases sitting between them. Per the germline V gene, CDR1 is SGHRS and CDR2 is YFSETQ.